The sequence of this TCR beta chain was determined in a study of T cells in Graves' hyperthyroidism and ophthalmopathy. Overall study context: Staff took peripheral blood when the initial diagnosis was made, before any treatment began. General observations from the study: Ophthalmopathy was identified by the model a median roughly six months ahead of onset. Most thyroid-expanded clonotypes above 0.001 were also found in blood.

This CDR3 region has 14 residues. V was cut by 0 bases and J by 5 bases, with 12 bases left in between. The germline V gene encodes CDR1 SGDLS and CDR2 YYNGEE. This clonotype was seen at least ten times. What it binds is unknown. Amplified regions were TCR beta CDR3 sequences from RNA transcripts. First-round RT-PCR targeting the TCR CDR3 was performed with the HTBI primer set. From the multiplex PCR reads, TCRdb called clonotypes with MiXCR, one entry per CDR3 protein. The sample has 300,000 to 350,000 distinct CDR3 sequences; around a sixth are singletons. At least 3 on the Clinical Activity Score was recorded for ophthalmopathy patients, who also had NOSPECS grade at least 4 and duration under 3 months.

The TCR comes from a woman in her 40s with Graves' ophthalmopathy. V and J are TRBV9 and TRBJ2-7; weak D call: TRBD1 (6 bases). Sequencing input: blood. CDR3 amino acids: CASSVAGVINEQYF. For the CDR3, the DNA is TGTGCCAGCAGCGTAGCAGGGGTCATCAACGAGCAGTACTTC.